Below, 9 T cell receptor beta chains from the same sample are listed, as sequenced in a study of T cell responses to AZD1222 COVID-19 vaccine (dated by TCRdb to about 2021). Reading the label with the study, this specimen's time point is: baseline before first vaccination. Libraries were made using the immunoSEQ multiplex PCR assay. TCRdb took this table from immuneACCESS and kept in-frame rearrangements with V and J called. Such tables lack part of the clones; where checked against another copy, unresolved V genes explain under half of the gap, and the rest is unexplained. A total of about 140,000 clones appear in this sample, about 87% of them only once. In total, the top ten clones hold just over 5.5% of the sample. The starting material was peripheral blood, obtained on day 0 of AZD1222 vaccination. The receptors stem from an adult in good health.

V is TRBV19 and J is TRBJ2-1; a weak D match, TRBD2 (6 bases). The CDR3 loop spans 13 amino acids. Germline V lookup: CDR1 LNHDA, CDR2 SQIVND (reference sequence). V was shortened by 5 bases and J by 8 bases, with 13 bases between the two germline ends. CDR3 sequence reads: CASSLGGSDEQFF. The DNA for the CDR3 is TGTGCCAGTAGTTTGGGGGGATCTGATGAGCAGTTCTTC.

The rearrangement joins TRBV5-1 to TRBJ2-1, with D tentatively TRBD2 (6 bases). CDR3 length: 13 residues. The germline V and J ends were trimmed by 7 bases and 6 bases, with 14 bases remaining between them. The germline CDR1 and CDR2 sequences are SGHRS and YFSETQ. DNA for the CDR3: TGCGCCAGCGCCTTTGGGGGACTCAATGAGCAGTTCTTC. Translated, it gives CASAFGGLNEQFF.

The chain employs TRBV19 and TRBJ2-7; 7 positions match TRBD2. Germline CDR1 is LNHDA and CDR2 is SQIVND (reference sequence). The V segment lost 3 bases and the J segment 2 bases; nucleotides outside the gene matches: 4. This CDR3 region has 14 residues. The CDR3 nucleotides are TGTGCCAGTAGTATGGGGGGGATTGCCTACGAGCAGTACTTC. Translated, it gives CASSMGGIAYEQYF.

In this sample, this clone turned up once. This chain joins TRBV27 and TRBJ1-5, with a possible D match to TRBD1 (6 bases). Trimming cost V 5 bases and J 7 bases, with 12 bases left between them. The CDR3 totals 13 residues. The germline V gene has CDR1 MNHEY and CDR2 SMNVEV (reference sequence). CDR3 amino acids: CASSATGSQPQHF. CDR3 in DNA: TGTGCCAGCAGTGCGACAGGTAGCCAGCCCCAGCATTTT.

The sample holds a few counts of this clone. The chain uses TRBV10-2 and TRBJ2-7; a possible D gene is TRBD2 (6 bases). The V end was cut by 4 bases, the J end by 0 bases, with 10 bases between. This CDR3 is built from 14 residues. CDR1 is WSHSY and CDR2 is SAAADI in the germline V gene. The CDR3 here is CASSVRLGSYEQYF. The CDR3 DNA is TGCGCCAGCAGTGTTCGACTAGGCTCCTACGAGCAGTACTTC.

In this sample, this clone turned up once. CDR3 amino acids: CASSQHLGRGSGNTIYF. The CDR3 nucleotides are TGTGCCAGCAGCCAACATCTCGGTAGGGGGTCAGGAAACACCATATATTTT. V is TRBV3-1 (or the pseudogene TRBV3-2) and J is TRBJ1-3; TRBD1 is a possible D gene (6 bases). This CDR3 is built from 17 residues. Germline CDR1 reads LGHDT; CDR2 reads YNNKEL (reference sequence). The V and J ends lost 2 bases and 4 bases respectively, with 18 bases between them.

This chain uses TRBV30 with TRBJ1-2; D might be TRBD1 (5 bases). The length of the CDR3 is 14 residues. Germline CDR1 is GTSNPN and CDR2 is SVGIG (reference sequence). V was shortened by 1 base and J by 4 bases, with 13 bases between the two germline ends. The CDR3 bases are TGTGCCTGGAGTGCCACTGACAGACCCTATGGCTACACCTTC. As protein: CAWSATDRPYGYTF.

J is TRBJ2-2 and V is TRBV9; 7 bases are a match to TRBD2. Germline CDR1 is SGDLS and CDR2 is YYNGEE. After removal of 0 bases from V and 1 base from J, the junction contained 0 bases not matched to a gene. The CDR3 sequence is 15 residues long. The CDR3 region has the DNA TGTGCCAGCAGCGTAGGCGGGAGGAACACCGGGGAGCTGTTTTTT. The encoded protein is CASSVGGRNTGELFF.

This rearrangement joins TRBV29-1 to TRBJ1-4; 7 bases agree with TRBD1. Germline V gives CDR1 SQVTM, CDR2 ANQGSEA. J was trimmed by 8 bases and V by 7 bases; bases with no gene match: 13. The CDR3 is made up of 14 amino acids. As DNA, the CDR3 is TGCAGCGCCGTAGATGACAGGGTAGGCGAAAAACTGTTTTTT. It specifies CSAVDDRVGEKLFF. Combining the CDR3 with reference TRBV29-1 and TRBJ1-4 gives the whole variable domain SAVISQKPSRDICQRGTSLTIQCQVDSQVTMMFWYRQQPGQSLTLIATANQGSEATYESGFVIDKFPISRPNLTFSTLTVSNMSPEDSSIYLCSAVDDRVGEKLFFGSGTQLSVL.